These 27 T cell receptor beta chains originate from one sample sequenced in a study of T cells in tuberculosis. Thawed, overnight-rested PBMC were stained with GMM-loaded CD1B tetramer, viability dye and anti-CD3, then sorted. CD1B tetramers were loaded with Rhodococcus equi-derived C32 glucose monomycolate. Assay: immunoSEQ multiplex PCR; the TCRdb copy retains only in-frame clones and omits some. The sample shows 88,000 or so clones, approximately 91% of them seen only once. Sample: CD1b-GMM tetramer-negative cells sorted from PBMCs. The receptor source for this set is an adult woman with latent tuberculosis.

The chain joins TRBV7-6 to TRBJ1-1; D might be TRBD1 (5 bases). V lost 0 bases, J lost 5 bases, and 13 bases lay in between. This CDR3 is built from 15 residues. The V gene's germline CDR1 is SGHVS and CDR2 FNYEAQ. The CDR3 protein is CASSLAGQVETEAFF. The CDR3 nucleotides are TGTGCCAGCAGCTTAGCGGGGCAGGTGGAAACTGAAGCTTTCTTT.

The chain has TRBV28 and TRBJ2-1, with TRBD1 as a possible D gene (6 bases). V lost 4 bases, J lost 1 base, and 14 bases lay in between. The CDR3 has 16 amino acids. Germline CDR1 reads MDHEN; CDR2 reads SYDVKM. The CDR3 nucleotides read TGTGCCAGCAGTTATCCGGACAGACGATCCTACAATGAGCAGTTCTTC. Translated: CASSYPDRRSYNEQFF.

The rearrangement joins TRBV28 to TRBJ1-2; possible D gene TRBD1, 6 bases. V was pared by 3 bases and J by 7 bases, with 15 bases between. The CDR3 has 14 residues. Germline assignment: CDR1 MDHEN and CDR2 SYDVKM. This CDR3 is CASSFAQGSAGYTF. In DNA, the CDR3 is TGTGCCAGCAGTTTTGCTCAGGGGAGTGCTGGCTACACCTTC.

In the case of this clone: One end of the junction does not line up with germline, which may come from a read error. J is TRBJ2-5 and V is TRBV10-2, with D unresolved. This CDR3 region has 12 residues. In germline, CDR1 is WSHSY, CDR2 SAAADI. CDR3 sequence: CASSESTEIQYF. DNA for the CDR3: TGCGCCAGCAGTGAGTCGACTGAGATCCAGTACTTC.

V usage is TRBV5-1 and J usage is TRBJ2-6; D ambiguous. V was clipped by 6 bases and J by 4 bases, with 8 bases between them. Germline V gene lookup returns CDR1 SGHRS and CDR2 YFSETQ. The CDR3 consists of 13 residues. The CDR3 coding sequence is TGCGCCAGCACTCGCGTGGGGGCCAACGTCCTGACTTTC. As protein: CASTRVGANVLTF. Based on the CDR3 plus reference TRBV5-1 and TRBJ2-6, the full variable domain is KAGVTQTPRYLIKTRGQQVTLSCSPISGHRSVSWYQQTPGQGLQFLFEYFSETQRNKGNFPGRFSGRQFSNSRSEMNVSTLELGDSALYLCASTRVGANVLTFGAGSRLTVL.

The chain employs TRBV5-6 and TRBJ2-2, with TRBD2 matching 12 bases. The CDR3 consists of 17 residues. The germline V gene encodes CDR1 SGHDT and CDR2 YYEEEE. Trimming took 1 base from V and 3 from J; bases not matched to a gene: 4. CDR3 sequence reads: CASSLTSGGLYTGELFF. Here the CDR3 DNA reads TGTGCCAGCAGCTTGACTAGCGGGGGGCTTTACACCGGGGAGCTGTTTTTT.

The J gene is TRBJ2-2, the V gene TRBV7-6; 7 nucleotides match TRBD1. This CDR3 region has 15 residues. The V segment lost 5 bases and the J segment 1 base; nucleotides outside the gene matches: 4. Germline loops: CDR1 SGHVS, CDR2 FNYEAQ. The CDR3 sequence is CASSTGTVNTGELFF. The CDR3 DNA sequence: TGTGCCAGCAGCACAGGGACAGTGAACACCGGGGAGCTGTTTTTT.

The rearrangement links TRBV19 to TRBJ2-5, with a tentative D call TRBD2 (6 bases). Looked up from germline, CDR1 is LNHDA and CDR2 is SQIVND (reference sequence). The CDR3 has 15 residues. Trimming stripped 4 bases from V and 5 bases from J, with 17 bases between. The CDR3 bases are TGTGCCAGTAGTACTCGGGGGAGCGTCGCCGAGACCCAGTACTTC. Translating gives CASSTRGSVAETQYF.

This rearrangement joins TRBV5-6 to TRBJ1-6; 9 positions agree with TRBD1. The CDR3 runs to 16 residues. Germline CDR1 and CDR2: SGHDT and YYEEEE. Unmatched junction bases numbered 9, after V lost 4 bases and J lost 7 bases. CDR3 loop: CASSAPGTGKNSPLHF. The DNA for the CDR3 is TGTGCCAGCAGCGCTCCAGGGACAGGGAAGAATTCACCCCTCCACTTT.

This rearrangement joins TRBV2 to TRBJ1-4, with 9 bases matching TRBD1. Germline loops: CDR1 SNHLY, CDR2 FYNNEI. The CDR3 spans 15 residues. The ends lost 5 bases at V and 2 bases at J; junction bases unmatched: 3. The CDR3 is CASSRTGVTNEKLFF. The DNA of the CDR3 is TGTGCCAGCAGTAGGACAGGGGTTACTAATGAAAAACTGTTTTTT.

This clone occurred once. The chain combines TRBV6-1 with TRBJ2-7; D call uncertain. The CDR3 is 12 amino acids. Germline-derived CDR1 and CDR2 are MNHNS and SASEGT. Trimming cost V 5 bases and J 5 bases, with 10 bases left between them. CDR3 amino acids: CASSLGRDEQYF. The CDR3 nucleotides read TGTGCCAGCAGTCTCGGCCGGGACGAGCAGTACTTC.

The chain is built from TRBV29-1 and TRBJ1-2, with TRBD1 matching 11 bases. The CDR3 is made up of 15 amino acids. The germline V gene has CDR1 SQVTM and CDR2 ANQGSEA. The trim removed 3 bases at V and 5 bases at J, leaving 8 bases unmatched. CDR3 loop: CSVDEGTGGVYGYTF. CDR3 DNA sequence: TGCAGCGTTGATGAGGGGACAGGGGGTGTGTATGGCTACACCTTC.

The chain couples TRBV19 to TRBJ1-1, with D perhaps matching TRBD1 (5 bases). Germline CDR1 is LNHDA and CDR2 is SQIVND (reference sequence). CDR3 length: 14 residues. Trimming took off 4 bases at V and 0 bases at J, with 9 bases between the two ends. The CDR3 here is CASSKGVMNTEAFF. The CDR3 DNA reads TGTGCCAGTAGTAAAGGGGTGATGAACACTGAAGCTTTCTTT.

This sequence joins TRBV18 and TRBJ2-7; 7 nucleotides agree with TRBD2. The CDR3 loop spans 14 amino acids. After removal of 9 bases from V and 4 bases from J, the junction contained 12 bases not matched to a gene. Per the germline V gene, CDR1 is KGHSH and CDR2 is LQKENI. The CDR3 DNA reads as TGTGCCAGTTCCTCCTGGGACGGGGGGTACGAGCAGTACTTC. Translated: CASSSWDGGYEQYF.

The CDR3 DNA follows: TGTGCCAGCAGCTTAGGTCAGGGGGCCCAGGCTGGAAACACCATATATTTT. It translates to CASSLGQGAQAGNTIYF. The rearrangement joins TRBV7-6 to TRBJ1-3; 8 bases align to TRBD1. CDR3 length: 17 residues. Germline loops: CDR1 SGHVS, CDR2 FNYEAQ. V trimming: 1 base; J trimming: 2 bases; junction bases outside the gene matches: 7.

The chain links TRBV7-9 to TRBJ2-5; 9 bases are a match to TRBD1. CDR1 and CDR2 (germline): SEHNR, FQNEAQ (reference sequence). The CDR3 extends over 19 amino acids. Trimming cost V 2 bases and J 5 bases; bases outside gene matches: 18. The CDR3 coding sequence is TGTGCCAGCAGCTTAACCGGGGTGCGGACGGGACAGGGACGTGAGACCCAGTACTTC. It codes for CASSLTGVRTGQGRETQYF.

The count of this clone is one. The chain carries TRBV6-6 and TRBJ2-1; D may be TRBD1 (6 bases). Germline loops: CDR1 MNHNY, CDR2 SVGAGI (reference sequence). CDR3 size: 13 residues. Between the trimmed V and J ends, which lost 10 bases and 9 bases, there was a span of 19 bases. CDR3 region: CATEFRGWGEQFF. DNA of the CDR3: TGTGCCACCGAGTTCAGGGGCTGGGGTGAGCAGTTCTTC.

CDR3 coding DNA: TGTGCCAGCAGCCTACAGTCCTATAGCGGATACGAGCAGTACGTC. Residues: CASSLQSYSGYEQYV. The rearrangement uses TRBV5-8 and TRBJ2-7, with a weak D call TRBD2 (6 bases). Trimming shortened V by 4 bases and J by 4 bases, and 18 bases separated the two germline ends. This CDR3 comprises 15 residues. The V gene's germline CDR1 is SGHTS and CDR2 YDEGEE.

This clone has just a few counts. The genes are TRBV5-8 and TRBJ2-7; 7 bases map to TRBD1. The trim removed 2 bases at V and 5 bases at J, leaving 7 bases unmatched. In germline, CDR1 is SGHTS, CDR2 YDEGEE. The CDR3 is 14 residues long. The CDR3 DNA sequence: TGTGCCAGCAGCTTTACAGGGGAACTCAACGAGCAGTACTTC. Encoded protein: CASSFTGELNEQYF.

As concerns this clone: Germline and junction disagree at one end, which may indicate a read error. The chain is built from TRBV13 and TRBJ2-7; TRBD1 agrees at 7 bases. This CDR3 contains 13 residues. CDR1 is PRHDT, CDR2 FYEKMQ, per germline (reference sequence). CDR3 region: CASSIGQAYEQYF. As DNA, the CDR3 is TGTGCCAGCAGCATAGGACAGGCCTACGAGCAGTACTTC.

The chain is built from TRBV27 and TRBJ2-3; 12 nucleotides line up with TRBD1. Trimming cost V 6 bases and J 0 bases; bases outside gene matches: 7. The CDR3 spans 17 residues. Germline values: CDR1 MNHEY, CDR2 SMNVEV (reference sequence). CDR3 sequence: CASRAGTGGLSTDTQYF. The CDR3 region has the DNA TGTGCCAGCAGAGCCGGGACAGGGGGCCTTAGCACAGATACGCAGTATTTT.

This clone was seen a single time. The chain has TRBV4-1 and TRBJ2-2; D is unclear. The germline CDR1 and CDR2 sequences are MGHRA and YSYEKL. V was clipped by 0 bases and J by 4 bases, with 6 bases between them. The CDR3 is made up of 14 amino acids. The CDR3 here is CASSQDRTTGELFF. The CDR3 DNA reads as TGCGCCAGCAGCCAAGACAGAACCACCGGGGAGCTGTTTTTT.

This clone was seen only once. This chain connects TRBV5-8 to TRBJ1-2; 11 nucleotides align to TRBD1. From germline, CDR1 is SGHTS and CDR2 YDEGEE. CDR3 length: 17 amino acids. V was clipped by 6 bases and J by 2 bases; unmatched bases: 12. CDR3 sequence reads: CASNEIPGQGVNYGYTF. The CDR3 DNA follows: TGTGCCAGCAACGAAATTCCGGGACAGGGGGTCAACTATGGCTACACCTTC.

Here the CDR3 reads CASSTGQGENSPLHF. CDR3 DNA sequence: TGCGCCAGCAGCACCGGACAGGGGGAAAATTCACCCCTCCACTTT. V is TRBV5-1 and J is TRBJ1-6, with TRBD1 matching 10 bases. Germline lookup yields CDR1 SGHRS and CDR2 YFSETQ. The CDR3 covers 15 residues. The V gene end was trimmed by 4 bases and the J gene end by 7 bases; junction bases not matched to a gene: 5.

V is TRBV27 and J is TRBJ1-2; 8 bases fit TRBD1. V gave up 2 bases and J gave up 4 bases; unmatched junction bases: 6. Germline V gene data show CDR1 as MNHEY and CDR2 as SMNVEV (reference sequence). The CDR3 sequence is 15 residues long. The CDR3 region is CASSLNGQGGYGYTF. In DNA, the CDR3 is TGTGCCAGCAGTTTAAATGGACAGGGTGGCTATGGCTACACCTTC.

The rearrangement links TRBV7-9 to TRBJ2-5, with 11 bases lining up with TRBD1. This CDR3 spans 16 amino acids. Germline CDR1 and CDR2: SEHNR and FQNEAQ (reference sequence). V shed 3 bases, J shed 1 base, and the junction held 4 bases outside the gene matches. The CDR3 loop is CASSFSGTGGQETQYF. Written as DNA, the CDR3 is TGTGCCAGCAGCTTTTCCGGGACAGGGGGCCAAGAGACCCAGTACTTC.

V usage is TRBV28 and J usage is TRBJ1-1, with D possibly TRBD1 on 5 matching bases. In germline, CDR1 is MDHEN, CDR2 SYDVKM. The CDR3 is 12 residues long. Trimming stripped 2 bases from V and 6 bases from J, with 7 bases between. CDR3 sequence reads: CASSLGQSEAFF. CDR3 nucleotides: TGTGCCAGCAGTTTAGGACAATCTGAAGCTTTCTTT.